This passage covers 24 T cell receptor beta chains from one sample sequenced in a study of T cell repertoires in cytomegalovirus infection. Each CDR3 protein is one row after TCRdb ran MiXCR on the reads. This sample has some 590,000 distinct CDR3 sequences, with roughly 42% found just once. The antigens for these receptors are not known. The specimen comprised cultured PBMCs, sampled from culture after CMV antigen stimulation. These receptors were obtained from a human donor in good health (CMV status not recorded). Some clones in this sample may be carry-over from other donors' samples.

The chain combines TRBV5-4 with TRBJ2-5; possible D gene TRBD2, 6 bases. Trimming took off 1 base at V and 1 base at J, with 11 bases between the two ends. CDR3 length: 15 residues. Per the germline V gene, CDR1 is SGHNT and CDR2 is YYREEE (reference sequence). CDR3 protein: CASSLTGTAQETQYF. The DNA for the CDR3 is TGTGCCAGCAGCTTGACTGGGACTGCCCAAGAGACCCAGTACTTC.

This clonotype was detected only a few times. The chain recombines TRBV18 with TRBJ2-7; tentatively, D is TRBD1 (6 bases). Germline V gene lookup returns CDR1 KGHSH and CDR2 LQKENI. The CDR3 loop spans 13 amino acids. Trimming took off 3 bases at V and 5 bases at J, with 11 bases between the two ends. CDR3 loop: CASSPSGADEQYF. The CDR3 region has the DNA TGTGCCAGCTCACCTTCAGGGGCGGACGAGCAGTACTTC.

The chain joins TRBV6-6 to TRBJ2-3; D possibly uses TRBD1 or TRBD2 (5 bases each). This CDR3 spans 16 amino acids. CDR1 is MNHNY, CDR2 SVGAGI, per germline (reference sequence). Trimming stripped 0 bases from V and 0 bases from J, with 10 bases between. This CDR3 reads CASSYSPWGSTDTQYF. CDR3 DNA: TGTGCCAGCAGTTACTCGCCCTGGGGGAGCACAGATACGCAGTATTTT.

The CDR3 loop is CATSRTSSGQINQPQHF. CDR3 sequence (DNA): TGTGCCACCAGCAGAACCTCCTCGGGACAGATCAATCAGCCCCAGCATTTT. The gene calls are TRBV15 and TRBJ1-5, with 7 bases fitting TRBD1. Germline CDR1 and CDR2: LNHNV and YYDKDF (reference sequence). CDR3 size: 17 residues. V shed 2 bases and J 3 bases; nucleotides not matched to a gene: 10.

The rearrangement uses TRBV5-3 and TRBJ2-5; D ambiguous. TRBV5-3 is annotated as an ORF whose role is uncertain. The CDR3 is 14 residues long. Deletions cut 8 bases from V and 0 bases from J, with 14 bases between. CDR3 bases: TGTGCCAGCAGCCAGGTTGGCAACCAAGAGACCCAGTACTTC. It translates to CASSQVGNQETQYF.

This clonotype was counted only a few times. The chain has TRBV7-2 and TRBJ2-5; no reliable D call. Germline lookup yields CDR1 SGHTA and CDR2 FQGNSA. CDR3 length equals 16 residues. Trimming took off 1 base at V and 2 bases at J, with 14 bases between the two ends. The CDR3 nucleotides read TGTGCCAGCAGCTTAGTGAAGGGATTGACACAAGAGACCCAGTACTTC. Amino acids: CASSLVKGLTQETQYF.

This chain joins TRBV19 and TRBJ2-1, with TRBD2 matching 10 bases. The germline V gene has CDR1 LNHDA and CDR2 SQIVND (reference sequence). V was clipped by 5 bases and J by 4 bases; unmatched bases: 2. The CDR3 runs 14 residues. CDR3 DNA sequence: TGTGCCAGTAGTTCGACTAGCGGGTACAATGAGCAGTTCTTC. Amino acids: CASSSTSGYNEQFF.

The chain links TRBV11-2 to TRBJ2-7; D is unresolved. Germline V CDR1 and CDR2: SGHAT, FQNNGV. V lost 5 bases, J lost 4 bases, and 9 bases lay in between. CDR3 length: 12 amino acids. Here the CDR3 reads CASSQGEYEQYF. The DNA for the CDR3 is TGTGCCAGCAGCCAAGGCGAGTACGAGCAGTACTTC.

This clonotype was seen a few times. This rearrangement joins TRBV11-2 to TRBJ1-1; D gene ambiguous. CDR3 size: 12 residues. Germline CDR1 and CDR2: SGHAT and FQNNGV. V lost 7 bases, J lost 2 bases, and 8 bases lay in between. Here the CDR3 reads CASKHPNTEAFF. The CDR3 DNA sequence: TGTGCCAGCAAGCACCCAAACACTGAAGCTTTCTTT. The full variable domain, with the rest looked up from reference TRBV11-2 and TRBJ1-1, is EAGVAQSPRYKIIEKRQSVAFWCNPISGHATLYWYQQILGQGPKLLIQFQNNGVVDDSQLPKDRFSAERLKGVDSTLKIQPAKLEDSAVYLCASKHPNTEAFFGQGTRLTVV.

A remark on this clonotype: The conserved phenylalanine or tryptophan is not found at the CDR3 terminus, so this likely reflects a read error. DNA for the CDR3: TGCAGTGCTAGAGATCGGGAGGGGAAAAAACTGTTTTCT. It yields the protein CSARDREGKKLFS. This chain joins TRBV20-1 and TRBJ1-4, with D possibly TRBD1 on 5 matching bases. CDR1 DFQATT and CDR2 SNEGSKA come from the germline V gene (reference sequence). Trimming removed 0 bases at V and 9 bases at J, with 11 bases between. There are 13 residues in the CDR3.

There are a few counts of this clonotype. The CDR3 DNA sequence: TGTGCCAGCAGCTTCCTCAGCGGGGGGGCCCCAGATACGCAGTATTTT. Its translation is CASSFLSGGAPDTQYF. The chain couples TRBV7-2 to TRBJ2-3, with 10 bases fitting TRBD2. With 3 bases clipped from V and 4 bases from J, the junction kept 7 bases outside the gene matches. This CDR3 has 16 residues. CDR1 and CDR2 from the germline V gene are SGHTA and FQGNSA.

Ten or more counts support this clonotype. The chain uses TRBV7-9 and TRBJ2-5; the D gene is possibly TRBD1 (5 bases). Germline CDR1 is SEHNR and CDR2 is FQNEAQ (reference sequence). This CDR3 region has 13 residues. Trimming took 7 bases from V and 0 from J, leaving 9 bases between them. The CDR3 loop is CASMVTDQETQYF. The CDR3 DNA reads as TGTGCCAGCATGGTGACAGACCAAGAGACCCAGTACTTC.

The CDR3 here is CASSLDRGLMTANTIYF. The CDR3 bases are TGTGCCAGCAGCTTAGATCGGGGCCTAATGACGGCAAACACCATATATTTT. The V gene is TRBV11-2, the J gene TRBJ1-3, with TRBD1 as a possible D gene (5 bases). V was cut by 0 bases and J by 6 bases, with 18 bases left in between. The V gene's germline CDR1 is SGHAT and CDR2 FQNNGV. This CDR3 contains 17 residues.

This clonotype showed up just a few times. The J gene is TRBJ2-5, the V gene TRBV7-2; D assignment may be TRBD1 or TRBD2 (6 bases each). Per the germline V gene, CDR1 is SGHTA and CDR2 is FQGNSA. Between the trimmed V and J ends, which lost 5 bases and 6 bases, there was a span of 22 bases. This CDR3 has 16 amino acids. In DNA form, the CDR3 reads TGTGCCAGCAGCGACATCGGGGGCCCGTTCAGAAAGACCCAGTACTTC. Translating it yields CASSDIGGPFRKTQYF.

The rearrangement joins TRBV28 to TRBJ2-7, with 7 bases fitting TRBD1. The length of the CDR3 is 18 residues. V lost 4 bases to trimming and J lost 5 bases; unmatched junction nucleotides: 20. Germline V gene lookup returns CDR1 MDHEN and CDR2 SYDVKM. The CDR3 DNA reads as TGTGCCAGCAGTTCCTCGTTCTGGACTTCGTACAGGGGCCACGAGCAGTACTTC. Its protein product is CASSSSFWTSYRGHEQYF.

In this sample, this clonotype turned up a few times. The rearrangement links TRBV5-6 to TRBJ1-5; a possible D gene is TRBD1 (5 bases). V was cut by 4 bases and J by 6 bases, with 11 bases left in between. CDR3 length equals 13 residues. Germline CDR1 is SGHDT and CDR2 is YYEEEE. CDR3 protein: CASSKGTPQPQHF. For the CDR3, the DNA is TGTGCCAGCAGCAAGGGGACGCCTCAGCCCCAGCATTTT. The full variable domain, its missing parts supplied by reference TRBV5-6 and TRBJ1-5, is DAGVTQSPTHLIKTRGQQVTLRCSPKSGHDTVSWYQQALGQGPQFIFQYYEEEERQRGNFPDRFSGHQFPNYSSELNVNALLLGDSALYLCASSKGTPQPQHFGDGTRLSIL.

This chain links TRBV11-2 with TRBJ2-3, with no clear D. CDR1 and CDR2 (germline): SGHAT, FQNNGV. V lost 1 base and J lost 2, with 13 bases in between. The CDR3 is 16 amino acids. CDR3 region: CASSLGMGTPTDTQYF. In DNA form, the CDR3 reads TGTGCCAGCAGCTTAGGGATGGGAACCCCCACAGATACGCAGTATTTT. Variable domain in full (rest from reference TRBV11-2 and TRBJ2-3): EAGVAQSPRYKIIEKRQSVAFWCNPISGHATLYWYQQILGQGPKLLIQFQNNGVVDDSQLPKDRFSAERLKGVDSTLKIQPAKLEDSAVYLCASSLGMGTPTDTQYFGPGTRLTVL.

This clonotype was found a few times. The genes are TRBV7-9 and TRBJ2-5; 10 nucleotides agree with TRBD2. The V segment lost 3 bases and the J segment 1 base; nucleotides outside the gene matches: 2. Germline V gene sequence: CDR1 SEHNR, CDR2 FQNEAQ (reference sequence). This CDR3 is built from 15 residues. DNA for the CDR3: TGTGCCAGCAGCTTTCTAGCGGGAGTCCAAGAGACCCAGTACTTC. It is translated as CASSFLAGVQETQYF.

The V call is TRBV7-2, the J call TRBJ2-1; D gene unclear. Trimming removed 4 bases at V and 2 bases at J, with 6 bases between. This CDR3 region has 13 residues. The germline CDR1 and CDR2 sequences are SGHTA and FQGNSA. CDR3 DNA: TGTGCCAGCAGCTCTGGGACCTACAATGAGCAGTTCTTC. This sequence encodes CASSSGTYNEQFF.

Only a few counts were recorded for this clonotype. The genes are TRBV6-1 and TRBJ2-5; 12 positions match TRBD2. Unmatched junction bases numbered 7, after V lost 6 bases and J lost 2 bases. The CDR3 has 16 amino acids. CDR1 is MNHNS, CDR2 SASEGT, per germline. This chain's CDR3 is CASRVTSGGSQETQYF. CDR3 coding DNA: TGTGCCAGCAGAGTGACTAGCGGGGGATCTCAAGAGACCCAGTACTTC.

The chain carries TRBV4-3 and TRBJ2-3; D is unresolved. Trimming pared 1 base from V and 2 bases from J, leaving 7 bases between. This CDR3 is built from 14 residues. CDR1 is LGHNA and CDR2 is YSLEER in the germline V gene. The CDR3 coding sequence is TGCGCCAGCAGCCAAGCGGGTTTCACAGATACGCAGTATTTT. Amino acid sequence: CASSQAGFTDTQYF.

This clonotype was seen a handful of times. The chain combines TRBV6-2 or TRBV6-3 with TRBJ2-7; perhaps D is TRBD1 or TRBD2 (6 bases each). Trimming removed 2 bases from V and 5 bases from J, with 10 bases in between. CDR1 is MNHEY and CDR2 is SVGEGT in the germline V gene. CDR3 size: 13 residues. In DNA, the CDR3 is TGTGCCAGCAGTTACGGGGGGCTGAACGAGCAGTACTTC. It encodes CASSYGGLNEQYF.

The chain has TRBV28 and TRBJ1-5; D not certain. The CDR3 length is 16 residues. Germline CDR1 is MDHEN and CDR2 is SYDVKM. Trimming took off 6 bases at V and 0 bases at J, with 15 bases between the two ends. The DNA for the CDR3 is TGTGCCAGCAGGCGGACGGGGAGTCCTAGCAATCAGCCCCAGCATTTT. Its translation is CASRRTGSPSNQPQHF.

The chain recombines TRBV27 with TRBJ2-5; D gene ambiguous. Trimming left V 11 bases short and J 5 bases short, with 15 bases between. This CDR3 contains 12 residues. Germline V lookup: CDR1 MNHEY, CDR2 SMNVEV (reference sequence). CDR3 sequence (DNA): TGTGCCTACGTAACCCTACTCGAGACCCAGTACTTC. Its protein is CAYVTLLETQYF.